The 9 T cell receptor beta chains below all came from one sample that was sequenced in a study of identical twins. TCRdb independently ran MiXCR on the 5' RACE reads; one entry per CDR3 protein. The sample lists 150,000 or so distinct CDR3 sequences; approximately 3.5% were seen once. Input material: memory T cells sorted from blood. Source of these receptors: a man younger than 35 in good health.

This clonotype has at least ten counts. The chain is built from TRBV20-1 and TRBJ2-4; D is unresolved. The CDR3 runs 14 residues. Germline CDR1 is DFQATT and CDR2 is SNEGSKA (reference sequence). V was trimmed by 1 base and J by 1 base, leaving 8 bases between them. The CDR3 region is CSARGIRAKNIQYF. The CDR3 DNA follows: TGCAGTGCTAGAGGAATCCGGGCCAAAAACATTCAGTACTTC.

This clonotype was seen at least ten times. The CDR3 nucleotides are TGTGCCAGCAGGCGTTTGACTAGTTTCCCCGGGGAGCTGTTTTTT. Amino acid sequence: CASRRLTSFPGELFF. The V gene is TRBV12-3 or TRBV12-4, the J gene TRBJ2-2; D may be TRBD2 (6 bases). The CDR3 has 15 residues. V was pared by 6 bases and J by 6 bases, with 17 bases between.

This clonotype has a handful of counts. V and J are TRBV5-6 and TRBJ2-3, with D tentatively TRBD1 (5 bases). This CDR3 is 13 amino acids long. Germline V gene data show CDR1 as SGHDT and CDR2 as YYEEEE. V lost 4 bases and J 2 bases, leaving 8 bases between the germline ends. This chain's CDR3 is CASSRQNTDTQYF. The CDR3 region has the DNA TGTGCCAGCAGCCGACAGAACACAGATACGCAGTATTTT.

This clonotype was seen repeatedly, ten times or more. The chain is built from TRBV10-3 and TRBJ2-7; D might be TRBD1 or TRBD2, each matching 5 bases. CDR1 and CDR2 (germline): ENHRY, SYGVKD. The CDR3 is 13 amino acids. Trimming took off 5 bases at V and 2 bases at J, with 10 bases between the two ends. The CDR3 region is CAISRDGTYEQYV. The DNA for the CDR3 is TGTGCCATCAGTCGGGACGGAACCTACGAGCAGTACGTC.

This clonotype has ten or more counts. CDR3: CAWSVTFSGNLYGYTF. The CDR3 DNA is TGTGCCTGGAGTGTAACGTTCTCGGGGAACCTCTATGGCTACACCTTC. This chain uses TRBV30 with TRBJ1-2; D call uncertain. The ends were cut back, 0 bases at V and 4 bases at J, with 18 bases in the middle. From germline, CDR1 is GTSNPN and CDR2 SVGIG (reference sequence). The CDR3 has 16 amino acids.

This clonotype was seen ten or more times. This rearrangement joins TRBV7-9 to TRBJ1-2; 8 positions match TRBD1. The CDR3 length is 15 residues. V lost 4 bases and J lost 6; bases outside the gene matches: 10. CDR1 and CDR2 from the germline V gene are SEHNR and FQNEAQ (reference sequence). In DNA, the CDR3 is TGTGCCAGCAGCTCGAACAGGGACAGGCCTGATGGCTACACCTTC. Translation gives CASSSNRDRPDGYTF.

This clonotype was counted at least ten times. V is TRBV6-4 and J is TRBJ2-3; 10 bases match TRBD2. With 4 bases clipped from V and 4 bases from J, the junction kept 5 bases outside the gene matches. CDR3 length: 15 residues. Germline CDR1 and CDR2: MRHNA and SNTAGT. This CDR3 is CASSAEAGGADTQYF. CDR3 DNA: TGTGCCAGCAGTGCCGAAGCGGGAGGGGCAGATACGCAGTATTTT.

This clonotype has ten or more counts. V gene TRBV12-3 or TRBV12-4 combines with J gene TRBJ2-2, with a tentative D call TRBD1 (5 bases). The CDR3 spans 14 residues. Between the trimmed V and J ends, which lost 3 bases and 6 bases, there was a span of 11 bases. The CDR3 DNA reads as TGTGCCAGCAGTTTCCAGGGTCAGGCCGGGGAGCTGTTTTTT. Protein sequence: CASSFQGQAGELFF.

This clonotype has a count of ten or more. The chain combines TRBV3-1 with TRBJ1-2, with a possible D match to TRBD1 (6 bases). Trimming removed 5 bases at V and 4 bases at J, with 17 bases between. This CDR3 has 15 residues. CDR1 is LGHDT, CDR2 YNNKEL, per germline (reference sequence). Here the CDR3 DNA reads TGTGCCAGCAGCTCCGCCCCGACAGGATTCTATGGCTACACCTTC. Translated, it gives CASSSAPTGFYGYTF. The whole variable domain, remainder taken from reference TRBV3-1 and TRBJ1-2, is DTAVSQTPKYLVTQMGNDKSIKCEQNLGHDTMYWYKQDSKKFLKIMFSYNNKELIINETVPNRFSPKSPDKAHLNLHINSLELGDSAVYFCASSSAPTGFYGYTFGSGTRLTVV.